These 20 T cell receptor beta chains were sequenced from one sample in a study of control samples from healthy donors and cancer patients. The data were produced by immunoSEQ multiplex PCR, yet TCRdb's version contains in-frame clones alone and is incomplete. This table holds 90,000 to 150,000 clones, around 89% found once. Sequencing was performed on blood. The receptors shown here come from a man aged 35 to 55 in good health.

CDR3 DNA sequence: TGTGCCAGCAGCTTAACGTTCGGAGGGCAAGGGGCCAACGTCCTGACTTTC. Amino acids: CASSLTFGGQGANVLTF. This rearrangement joins TRBV7-3 to TRBJ2-6; a weak D match, TRBD2 (6 bases). With 0 bases removed from V and 4 bases from J, the gap between germline ends came to 13 bases. CDR1 and CDR2 (germline): SGHTA, FQGTGA. This CDR3 is built from 17 residues.

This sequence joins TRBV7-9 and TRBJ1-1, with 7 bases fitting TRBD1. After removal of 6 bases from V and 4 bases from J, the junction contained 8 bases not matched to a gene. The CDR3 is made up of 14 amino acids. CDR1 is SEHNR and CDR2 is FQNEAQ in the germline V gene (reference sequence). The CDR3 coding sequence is TGTGCCAGCAGACCCTCGGACAGGATCACTGAAGCTTTCTTT. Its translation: CASRPSDRITEAFF.

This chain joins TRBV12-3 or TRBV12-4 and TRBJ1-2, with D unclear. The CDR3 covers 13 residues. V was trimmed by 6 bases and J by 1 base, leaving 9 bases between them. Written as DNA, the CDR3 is TGTGCCAGCAGAAAAGGACGTAACTATGGCTACACCTTC. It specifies CASRKGRNYGYTF.

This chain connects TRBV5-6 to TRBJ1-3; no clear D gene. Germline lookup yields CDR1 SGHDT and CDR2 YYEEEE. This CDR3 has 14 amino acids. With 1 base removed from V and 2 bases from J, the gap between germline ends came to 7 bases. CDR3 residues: CASSLPGTGNTIYF. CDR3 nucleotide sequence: TGTGCCAGCAGCTTGCCCGGGACTGGAAACACCATATATTTT.

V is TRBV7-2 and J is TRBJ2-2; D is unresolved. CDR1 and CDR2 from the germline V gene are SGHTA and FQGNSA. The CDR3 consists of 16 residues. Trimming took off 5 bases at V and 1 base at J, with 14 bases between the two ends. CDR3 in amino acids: CASSTQLILNTGELFF. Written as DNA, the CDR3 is TGTGCCAGCAGCACACAGCTGATATTGAACACCGGGGAGCTGTTTTTT.

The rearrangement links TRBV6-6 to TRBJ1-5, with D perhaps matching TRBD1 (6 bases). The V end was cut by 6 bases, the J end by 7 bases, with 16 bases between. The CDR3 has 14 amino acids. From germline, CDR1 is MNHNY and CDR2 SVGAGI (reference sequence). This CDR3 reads CASSTQGDYQPQHF. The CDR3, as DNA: TGTGCCAGCAGCACACAGGGTGACTACCAGCCCCAGCATTTT.

In nucleotides, the CDR3 is TGCAGCGTTGAATCTGAAACTAATGAAAAACTGTTTTTT. The encoded protein is CSVESETNEKLFF. This chain connects TRBV29-1 to TRBJ1-4, with unresolved D. The CDR3 spans 13 residues. The germline gives CDR1 SQVTM, CDR2 ANQGSEA. V was cut by 2 bases and J by 1 base, with 5 bases left in between.

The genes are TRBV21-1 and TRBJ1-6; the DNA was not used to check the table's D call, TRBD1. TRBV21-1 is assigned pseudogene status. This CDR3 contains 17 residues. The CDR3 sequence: CASSKTGQGYYNSPLHF. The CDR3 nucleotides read TGTGCCAGCAGCAAAACGGGACAGGGTTACTATAATTCACCCCTCCACTTT.

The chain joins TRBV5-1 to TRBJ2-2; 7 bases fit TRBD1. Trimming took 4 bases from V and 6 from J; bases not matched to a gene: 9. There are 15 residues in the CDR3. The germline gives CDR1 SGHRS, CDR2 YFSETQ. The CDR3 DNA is TGCGCCAGCAGCCCATCTGACAGGGCGGCCGGGGAGCTGTTTTTT. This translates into CASSPSDRAAGELFF.

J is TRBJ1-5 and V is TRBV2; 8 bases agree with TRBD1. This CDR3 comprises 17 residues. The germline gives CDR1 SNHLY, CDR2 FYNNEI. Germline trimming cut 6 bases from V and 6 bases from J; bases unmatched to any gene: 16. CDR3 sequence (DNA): TGTGCCAGCAGCAAAGCCTCGACAGGGGTATTATCTCAGCCCCAGCATTTT. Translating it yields CASSKASTGVLSQPQHF. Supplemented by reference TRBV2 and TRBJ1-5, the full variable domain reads EPEVTQTPSHQVTQMGQEVILRCVPISNHLYFYWYRQILGQKVEFLVSFYNNEISEKSEIFDDQFSVERPDGSNFTLKIRSTKLEDSAMYFCASSKASTGVLSQPQHFGDGTRLSIL.

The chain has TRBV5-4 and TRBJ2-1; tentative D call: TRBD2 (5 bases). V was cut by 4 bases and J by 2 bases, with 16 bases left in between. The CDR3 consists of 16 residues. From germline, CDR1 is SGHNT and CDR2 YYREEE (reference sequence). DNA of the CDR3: TGTGCCAGCAGCCCGGCACCGGACTTCACCTACAATGAGCAGTTCTTC. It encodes CASSPAPDFTYNEQFF.

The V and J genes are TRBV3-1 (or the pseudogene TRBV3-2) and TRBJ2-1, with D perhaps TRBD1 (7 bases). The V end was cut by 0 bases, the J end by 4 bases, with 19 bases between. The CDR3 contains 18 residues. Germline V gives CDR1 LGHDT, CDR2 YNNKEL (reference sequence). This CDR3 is CASSQDIFGGGAYNEQFF. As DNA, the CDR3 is TGTGCCAGCAGCCAAGATATCTTCGGAGGGGGCGCATACAATGAGCAGTTCTTC.

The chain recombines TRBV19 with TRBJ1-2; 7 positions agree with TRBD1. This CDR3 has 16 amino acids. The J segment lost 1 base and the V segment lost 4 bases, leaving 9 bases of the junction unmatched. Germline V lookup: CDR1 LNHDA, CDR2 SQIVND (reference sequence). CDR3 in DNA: TGTGCCAGTAGTACGACTGGGACAGCCTATAACTATGGCTACACCTTC. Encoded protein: CASSTTGTAYNYGYTF. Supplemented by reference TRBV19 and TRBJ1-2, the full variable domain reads DGGITQSPKYLFRKEGQNVTLSCEQNLNHDAMYWYRQDPGQGLRLIYYSQIVNDFQKGDIAEGYSVSREKKESFPLTVTSAQKNPTAFYLCASSTTGTAYNYGYTFGSGTRLTVV.

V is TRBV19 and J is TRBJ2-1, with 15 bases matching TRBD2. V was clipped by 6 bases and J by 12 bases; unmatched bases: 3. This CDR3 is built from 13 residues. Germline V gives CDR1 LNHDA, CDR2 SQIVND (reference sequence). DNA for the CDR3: TGTGCCAGTAGGCAGGGACTAGCGGGGGGGCAGTTCTTC. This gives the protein CASRQGLAGGQFF. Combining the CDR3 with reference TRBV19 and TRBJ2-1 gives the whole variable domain DGGITQSPKYLFRKEGQNVTLSCEQNLNHDAMYWYRQDPGQGLRLIYYSQIVNDFQKGDIAEGYSVSREKKESFPLTVTSAQKNPTAFYLCASRQGLAGGQFFGPGTRLTVL.

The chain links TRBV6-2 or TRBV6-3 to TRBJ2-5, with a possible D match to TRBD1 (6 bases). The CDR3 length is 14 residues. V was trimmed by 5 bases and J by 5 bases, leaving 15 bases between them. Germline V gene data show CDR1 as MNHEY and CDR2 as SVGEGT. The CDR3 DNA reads TGTGCCAGCAGTCCCCTCAGGGGCTCGGAGACCCAGTACTTC. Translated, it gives CASSPLRGSETQYF.

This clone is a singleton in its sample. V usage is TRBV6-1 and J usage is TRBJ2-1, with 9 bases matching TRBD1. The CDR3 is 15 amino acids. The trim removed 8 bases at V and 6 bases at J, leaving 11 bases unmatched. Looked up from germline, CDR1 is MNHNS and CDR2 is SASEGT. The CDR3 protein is CASSNRDRVGNEQFF. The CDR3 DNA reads TGTGCCAGCTCCAACCGGGACAGGGTAGGCAATGAGCAGTTCTTC.

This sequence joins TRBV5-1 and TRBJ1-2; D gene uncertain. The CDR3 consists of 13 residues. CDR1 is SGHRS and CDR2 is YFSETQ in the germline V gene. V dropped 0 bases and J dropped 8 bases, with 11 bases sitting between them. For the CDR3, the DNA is TGCGCCAGCAGCTTGGAGGTCGCCCGGGGCTACACCTTC. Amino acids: CASSLEVARGYTF.

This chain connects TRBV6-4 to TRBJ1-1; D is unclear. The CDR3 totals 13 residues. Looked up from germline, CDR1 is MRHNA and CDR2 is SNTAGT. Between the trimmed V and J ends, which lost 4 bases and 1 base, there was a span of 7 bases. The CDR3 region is CASSVEENTEAFF. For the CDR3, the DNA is TGTGCCAGCAGTGTTGAGGAGAACACTGAAGCTTTCTTT.

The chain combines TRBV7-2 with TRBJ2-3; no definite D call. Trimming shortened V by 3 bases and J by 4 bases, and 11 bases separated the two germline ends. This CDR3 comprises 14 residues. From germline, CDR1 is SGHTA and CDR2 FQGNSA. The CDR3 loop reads CASSFLVESDTQYF. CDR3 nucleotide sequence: TGTGCCAGCAGCTTCCTAGTAGAGTCAGATACGCAGTATTTT.

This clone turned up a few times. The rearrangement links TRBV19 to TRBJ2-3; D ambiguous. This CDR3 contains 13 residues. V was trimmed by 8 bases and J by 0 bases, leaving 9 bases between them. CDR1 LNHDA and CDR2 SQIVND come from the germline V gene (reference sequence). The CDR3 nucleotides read TGTGCCAGTGGTTCCACTAGCACAGATACGCAGTATTTT. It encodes CASGSTSTDTQYF.